In this sample, the clone carrying this T cell receptor (beta chain) turned up a few times. From the PCR reads, TCRdb called clonotypes with MiXCR, one entry per CDR3 protein. The sample yields more than 25,000 distinct CDR3 sequences, 45% to 50% seen once. Time point: late sampling 161 to 241 days after vaccination in a few convalescent patients. V shed 2 bases, J shed 3 bases, and the junction held 8 bases outside the gene matches. The CDR3 sequence is 15 residues long. Germline V gene sequence: CDR1 DFQATT, CDR2 SNEGSKA (reference sequence). This sample is part of a study of vaccination and CD4 T cells after COVID-19. The overall study: The post-COVID sampling time was a median around 91 days after diagnosis, ranging from 35 to 161.

The clonotype was recovered from a human donor who had recovered from COVID-19. The chain recombines TRBV20-1 with TRBJ2-7; 9 bases match TRBD2. The source material was CD4+ T cells from blood, sampled about 7 months after SARS-CoV-2 vaccination. CDR3 residues: CSARSRTSDSYEQYF. The CDR3 coding sequence is TGCAGTGCTAGATCTAGGACTAGCGACAGCTACGAGCAGTACTTC.